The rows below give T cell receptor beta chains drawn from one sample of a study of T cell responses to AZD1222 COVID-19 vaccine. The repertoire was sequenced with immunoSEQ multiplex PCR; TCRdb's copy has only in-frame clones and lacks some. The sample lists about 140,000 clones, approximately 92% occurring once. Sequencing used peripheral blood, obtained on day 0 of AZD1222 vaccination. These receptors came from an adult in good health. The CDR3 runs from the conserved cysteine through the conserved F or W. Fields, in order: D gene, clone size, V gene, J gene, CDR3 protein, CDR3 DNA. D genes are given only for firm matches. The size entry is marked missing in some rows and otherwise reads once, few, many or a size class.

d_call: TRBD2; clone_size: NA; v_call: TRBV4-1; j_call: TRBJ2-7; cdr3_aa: CASSHETSGSFYEQYF; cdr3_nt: TGCGCCAGCAGCCACGAGACTAGCGGGAGTTTCTACGAGCAGTACTTC
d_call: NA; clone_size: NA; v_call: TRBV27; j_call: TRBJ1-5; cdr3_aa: CASSLRGLYSNQPQHF; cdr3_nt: TGTGCCAGCAGCCTTCGGGGGCTGTATAGCAATCAGCCCCAGCATTTT
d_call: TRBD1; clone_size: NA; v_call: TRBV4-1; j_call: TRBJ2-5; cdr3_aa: CASSQDTLKGTAQETQYF; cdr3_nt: TGCGCCAGCAGCCAAGATACCCTAAAGGGGACAGCTCAAGAGACCCAGTACTTC
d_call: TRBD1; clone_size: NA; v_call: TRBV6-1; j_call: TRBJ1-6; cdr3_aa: CASSEGRTGSSPLHF; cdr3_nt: TGTGCCAGCAGTGAAGGAAGGACAGGTAGTTCACCCCTCCACTTT
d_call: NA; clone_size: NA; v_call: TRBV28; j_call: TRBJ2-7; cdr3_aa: CASSLYPGLKSYEQYF; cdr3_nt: TGTGCCAGCAGTTTATACCCCGGACTTAAAAGCTACGAGCAGTACTTC
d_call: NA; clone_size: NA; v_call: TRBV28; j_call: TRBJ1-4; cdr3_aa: CASGRMPGLVLFF; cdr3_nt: TGTGCCAGCGGGAGGATGCCAGGGTTGGTACTGTTTTTT
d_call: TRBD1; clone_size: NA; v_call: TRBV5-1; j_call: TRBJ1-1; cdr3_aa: CASSNHRGSTEAFF; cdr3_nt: TGCGCCAGCAGCAACCACAGGGGGTCCACTGAAGCTTTCTTT
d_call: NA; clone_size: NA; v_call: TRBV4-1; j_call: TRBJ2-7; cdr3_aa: CASSRGTGSYEQYF; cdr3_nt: TGCGCCAGCAGCCGCGGAACAGGGAGCTACGAGCAGTACTTC
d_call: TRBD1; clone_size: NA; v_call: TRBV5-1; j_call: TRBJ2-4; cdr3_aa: CASSTGGSGVGNIQYF; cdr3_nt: TGCGCCAGCAGCACAGGGGGCTCTGGGGTGGGTAACATTCAGTACTTC
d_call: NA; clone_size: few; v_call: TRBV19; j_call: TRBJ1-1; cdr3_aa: CASSRSARGNTEAFF; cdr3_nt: TGTGCCAGTAGTCGCTCGGCTAGGGGGAACACTGAAGCTTTCTTT
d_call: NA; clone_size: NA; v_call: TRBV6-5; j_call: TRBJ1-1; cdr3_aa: CASSYGQRNTEAFF; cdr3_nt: TGTGCCAGCAGTTACGGCCAGAGAAACACTGAAGCTTTCTTT
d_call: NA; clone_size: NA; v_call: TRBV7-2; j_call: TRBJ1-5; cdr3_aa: CASGPWGSQPQHF; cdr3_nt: TGTGCCAGCGGTCCGTGGGGGTCTCAGCCCCAGCATTTT
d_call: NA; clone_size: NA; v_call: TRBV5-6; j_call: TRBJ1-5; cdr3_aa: CASSFGGDQPQHF; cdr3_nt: TGTGCCAGCAGCTTCGGGGGGGATCAGCCCCAGCATTTT
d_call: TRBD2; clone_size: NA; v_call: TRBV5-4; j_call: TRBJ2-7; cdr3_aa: CASSRGTSKSYEQYF; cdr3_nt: TGTGCCAGCAGCCGAGGGACTAGTAAGTCCTACGAGCAGTACTTC
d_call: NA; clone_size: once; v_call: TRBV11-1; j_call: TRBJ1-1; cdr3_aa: CASSVQNMNTEAFF; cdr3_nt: TGTGCCAGCAGCGTCCAGAATATGAACACTGAAGCTTTCTTT
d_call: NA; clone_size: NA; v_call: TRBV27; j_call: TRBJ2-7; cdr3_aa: CASQTLSHYEQYF; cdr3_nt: TGTGCCAGCCAAACCCTCTCCCACTACGAGCAGTACTTC
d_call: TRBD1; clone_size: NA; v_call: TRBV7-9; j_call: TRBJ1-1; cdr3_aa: CASRRTGVRLNTEAFF; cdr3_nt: TGTGCCAGCAGGCGAACAGGGGTGAGACTGAACACTGAAGCTTTCTTT
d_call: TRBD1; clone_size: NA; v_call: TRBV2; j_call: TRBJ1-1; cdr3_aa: CASYLQGVQAFF; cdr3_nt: TGTGCCAGCTATCTCCAGGGGGTGCAAGCTTTCTTT
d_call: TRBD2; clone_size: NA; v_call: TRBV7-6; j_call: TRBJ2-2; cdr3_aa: CASSGGGAAGELFF; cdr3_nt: TGTGCCAGCAGTGGGGGGGGAGCGGCCGGGGAGCTGTTTTTT
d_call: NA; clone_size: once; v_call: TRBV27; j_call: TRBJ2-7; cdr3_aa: CASSLRVGMNEQYF; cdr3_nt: TGTGCCAGCAGTCTCAGGGTGGGGATGAACGAGCAGTACTTC